This T cell receptor beta chain is from a study of response to subunit inactivated influenza vaccine (dated by TCRdb to about 2018). Regarding the study in general: Deep quantitative profiling of the T cell receptor repertoire was used in the study to follow responses to a trivalent subunit inactivated influenza vaccine.

CDR3 length: 15 amino acids, cysteine to phenylalanine. Here the CDR3 DNA is all that survives: 45 bases in frame from base 1. Based on the germline V gene, the CDR1 and CDR2 sequences are SGHAT and FQNNGV. V is pruned by 2 bases and J by 4 bases, leaving 6 bases of the junction without a gene match. This specimen's time point label, interpreted: 45 to 50 days after influenza vaccine administration. A remark on this clonotype: Its antigen specificity is not known. No much larger clone is present one base from it, and per-base qualities are unavailable.

Library creation used RT-PCR. The sequencer was an Illumina HiSeq 2500. Starting from the raw public reads, TCRdb applied fastp trimming at Q25, assembled clones with MiXCR and retained in-frame beta chains. CDR3 protein sequences are deduplicated, and each keeps its most common genes and DNA. This sample comprises hundreds of thousands of distinct CDR3 sequences, approximately 12% of them detected only once. The top ten hold around 13% of the sample. Beyond this particular receptor, the publication reports: It was suggested by the authors that each seasonal influenza vaccination may recruit only a limited number of new T cells.

The sequence was collected from a man between 50 and 59 years old who received an inactivated influenza vaccine. Donor details come from another sample of the same person, matched by shared clones. Sequencing used PBMCs from blood, obtained roughly 48 days after vaccination. The chain was built from TRBV11-2 and TRBJ2-3; 7 bases in the junction line up with TRBD2. The DNA reads as follows: TGTGCCAGCAGCTTAAGTTTAGCGGGCGCAGATACGCAGTATTTT. Its protein product is CASSLSLAGADTQYF.